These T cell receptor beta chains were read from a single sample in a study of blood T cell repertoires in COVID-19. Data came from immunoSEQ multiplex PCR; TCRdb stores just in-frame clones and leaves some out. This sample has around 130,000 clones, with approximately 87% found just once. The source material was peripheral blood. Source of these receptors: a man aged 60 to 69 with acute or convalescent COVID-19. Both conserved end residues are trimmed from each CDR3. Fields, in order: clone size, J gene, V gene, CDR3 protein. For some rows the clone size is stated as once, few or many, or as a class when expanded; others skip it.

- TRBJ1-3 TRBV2 ASSEGAGGNTIY
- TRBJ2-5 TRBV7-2 ASSPILAGGETQY
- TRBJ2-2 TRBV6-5 ASRRSGETGELF
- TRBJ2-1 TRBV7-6 ASTPDPGVYNEQF
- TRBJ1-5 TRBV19 ASSATGGDRPQH
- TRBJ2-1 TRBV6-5 ASRLTSGAPGEQF
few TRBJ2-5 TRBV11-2 ASSPRNLMRETQY
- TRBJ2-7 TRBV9 ASSSGDEQY
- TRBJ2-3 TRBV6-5 ASVSGISTDTQY
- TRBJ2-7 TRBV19 ASSIGSGRNYEQY
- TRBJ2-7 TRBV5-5 ASSLSGEGEQY
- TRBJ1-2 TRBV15 ATSPGTGYGYT
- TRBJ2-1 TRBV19 ASNIQGYNEQF
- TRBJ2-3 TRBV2 ASSERGQGAPTDTQY
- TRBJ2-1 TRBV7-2 ASSLRAGGDEQF
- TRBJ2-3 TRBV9 ASSPDKTDTQY
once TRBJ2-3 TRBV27 ASRETSGRAIDTQY
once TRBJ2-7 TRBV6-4 ASSDARDTPHEQY
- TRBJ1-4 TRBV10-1 ASRGVGNEKLF
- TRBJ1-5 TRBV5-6 ASSWGGQRQPQH
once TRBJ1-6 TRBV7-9 ASSETGGSPLH
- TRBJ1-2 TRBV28 ASSTWRDRVYGYT
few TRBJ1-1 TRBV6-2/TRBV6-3 ASSYRASAATRDRDTEAF
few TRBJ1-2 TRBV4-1 ASSQDREGNYGYT
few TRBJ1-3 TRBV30 ACPHLGTGGNTIY
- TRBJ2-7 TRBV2 ASRGDTYEQY
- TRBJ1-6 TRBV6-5 ATSGTTNSPLH
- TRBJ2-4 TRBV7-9 ASSSGTGVSLAKNIQY
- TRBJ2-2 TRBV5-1 ASNPGTSGSTGELF
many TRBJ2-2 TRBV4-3 ASSLGTGDTGELF
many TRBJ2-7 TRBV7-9 ASSSGERHEQY
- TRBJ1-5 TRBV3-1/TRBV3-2 ASSQGSGNNQPQH
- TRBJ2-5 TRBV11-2 ASSFTGTGAQETQY
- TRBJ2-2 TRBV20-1 SASYPNTGELF
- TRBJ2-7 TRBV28 ASTPGLAGVYEQY
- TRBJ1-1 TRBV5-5 ASSRTGGTEAF
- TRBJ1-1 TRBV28 ASHTGGAMNTEAF
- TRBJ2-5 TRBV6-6 ASSPLVRETQY
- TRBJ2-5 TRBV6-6 ASNNGPGGTQY
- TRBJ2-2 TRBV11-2 ASSLLGSNTGELF